This T cell receptor (beta chain) appears in the sequencing data of a study of cytomegalovirus exposure and HLA in healthy donors. Study results and caveats: According to a later analysis, donors in an Asian-associated ancestry cluster reportedly had fewer N-insertions than the roughly 720-donor mean. TCR beta V- and J-gene trimming was later associated with a missense DCLRE1C variant.

Regarding donors, all were healthy bone marrow donors. Comments on this clone: Its cognate antigen is unknown.

The germline V gene encodes CDR1 SGHVS and CDR2 FQNEAQ. The CDR3 runs to 15 residues. V trimming: 5 bases; J trimming: 3 bases; junction bases outside the gene matches: 6. 60 Vbeta and 13 Jbeta primers were used in PCR. This table comes from immunoSEQ multiplex PCR, and its TCRdb copy is limited to in-frame clones, with some not included. The sample's table shows some 50,000 clones. Sequenced sample: PBMCs. V usage is TRBV7-8 and J usage is TRBJ1-1; 10 nucleotides line up with TRBD1. This TCR came from a woman between 35 and 50 years old in good health and CMV-seronegative. In nucleotides, the CDR3 is TGTGCCAGCAGCCACCGGACAGGGGGACACACTGAAGCTTTCTTT. Translation gives CASSHRTGGHTEAFF.